The next 27 T cell receptor beta chains were all read from a single sample in a study of CD8+ T cells in alopecia areata (dated by TCRdb to 2016 to 2019). Library preparation used the immunoSEQ multiplex PCR assay. To provide template for TCR sequencing, every sample had RNA extracted and reverse transcribed into cDNA. What TCRdb holds here is the immuneACCESS table cut down to in-frame rearrangements. Part of the clones is not present; checked against another copy, under half of the missing clones reflect an unresolved V gene, and the others are unexplained. This sample comprises 160,000 or so clones, about 72% of them detected only once. The leading ten clones occupy approximately 10% of the sample. What this sample's time point label stands for: baseline before oral tofacitinib. This specimen was CD8+ T cells sorted from blood, taken at week 0. The receptors shown here come from a human donor with alopecia areata.

The V and J genes are TRBV30 and TRBJ2-1; maybe TRBD1 (6 bases). Looked up from germline, CDR1 is GTSNPN and CDR2 is SVGIG (reference sequence). This CDR3 has 14 residues. V dropped 3 bases and J dropped 6 bases, with 15 bases sitting between them. The CDR3 region is CAWRPGHTINEQFF. CDR3 in DNA: TGTGCCTGGAGGCCGGGACACACGATCAATGAGCAGTTCTTC.

V and J are TRBV30 and TRBJ2-1; possible D gene TRBD2, 6 bases. Looked up from germline, CDR1 is GTSNPN and CDR2 is SVGIG (reference sequence). The CDR3 runs 14 residues. The V and J ends lost 4 bases and 7 bases respectively, with 17 bases between them. The DNA for the CDR3 is TGTGCCTGGACCTATAGCGGCCCTCGGAATGAGCAGTTCTTC. It specifies CAWTYSGPRNEQFF.

The genes are TRBV6-5 and TRBJ2-1, with TRBD2 identical over 8 bases. Trimming removed 7 bases from V and 4 bases from J; junction bases left unmatched: 3. The germline gives CDR1 MNHEY, CDR2 SVGAGI. The CDR3 spans 13 residues. The CDR3 DNA sequence: TGTGCCAGCACCGCGGGGGGTTACAATGAGCAGTTCTTC. This codes for CASTAGGYNEQFF.

This clone was counted a few times. This rearrangement joins TRBV13 to TRBJ1-3; D is unresolved. Germline values: CDR1 PRHDT, CDR2 FYEKMQ (reference sequence). Trimming pared 7 bases from V and 2 bases from J, leaving 12 bases between. The CDR3 has 14 amino acids. CDR3 coding DNA: TGTGCCAGCACCGAACGGGATACTGGAAACACCATATATTTT. It translates to CASTERDTGNTIYF.

This chain uses TRBV15 with TRBJ1-2, with D unclear. The CDR3 covers 14 residues. Germline V gives CDR1 LNHNV, CDR2 YYDKDF (reference sequence). V was clipped by 3 bases and J by 3 bases, with 11 bases between them. The CDR3 DNA is TGTGCCACCAGCAGTTCGGGGAATCACTATGGCTACACCTTC. Residues: CATSSSGNHYGYTF.

The chain uses TRBV4-1 and TRBJ1-3; TRBD1 matches at 7 bases. Trimming at V came to 4 bases and at J to 4 bases, leaving 13 bases not matched to a gene. CDR1 and CDR2 (germline): MGHRA, YSYEKL. The CDR3 runs 17 residues. The DNA for the CDR3 is TGCGCCAGCAGCCTCTTGCTCTCGGACAGGTCAGGAAACACCATATATTTT. Protein: CASSLLLSDRSGNTIYF.

V is TRBV29-1 and J is TRBJ2-1, with 11 nucleotides matching TRBD2. This CDR3 comprises 14 residues. Unmatched junction bases numbered 8, after V lost 8 bases and J lost 5 bases. Germline assignment: CDR1 SQVTM and CDR2 ANQGSEA. The CDR3 protein is CSLPSGGFNNEQFF. In DNA, the CDR3 is TGCAGCCTTCCTAGCGGGGGGTTTAACAATGAGCAGTTCTTC.

The table lists this clone with a few counts. The chain is built from TRBV10-2 and TRBJ1-4; no definite D call. Trimming stripped 6 bases from V and 8 bases from J, with 7 bases between. From germline, CDR1 is WSHSY and CDR2 SAAADI. The CDR3 runs 11 residues. This CDR3 is CASRGGEKLFF. The DNA for the CDR3 is TGCGCCAGCAGGGGAGGCGAAAAACTGTTTTTT.

The chain uses TRBV30 and TRBJ1-2, with TRBD1 matching over 7 bases. Germline V CDR1 and CDR2: GTSNPN, SVGIG (reference sequence). Unmatched junction bases numbered 7, after V lost 0 bases and J lost 3 bases. The CDR3 is 15 amino acids. The CDR3 reads CAWSVPRGTHYGYTF. DNA of the CDR3: TGTGCCTGGAGTGTACCCAGGGGGACACACTATGGCTACACCTTC. The complete variable domain, with remaining parts taken from reference TRBV30 and TRBJ1-2, reads SQTIHQWPATLVQPVGSPLSLECTVEGTSNPNLYWYRQAAGRGLQLLFYSVGIGQISSEVPQNLSASRPQDRQFILSSKKLLLSDSGFYLCAWSVPRGTHYGYTFGSGTRLTVV.

In its sample, this clone was seen a few times. The V call is TRBV27, the J call TRBJ2-7; D may be TRBD1 or TRBD2 (5 bases each). V shed 3 bases and J shed 3 bases, with 6 bases lying between them. CDR1 and CDR2 from the germline V gene are MNHEY and SMNVEV (reference sequence). This CDR3 comprises 12 residues. The CDR3 region is CASSLGVYEQYF. The CDR3 nucleotides are TGTGCCAGCAGTTTGGGGGTCTACGAGCAGTACTTC.

CDR3 DNA: TGTGCCAGCAGCTTAAGGATTGCAAGCCAAGAGACCCAGTACTTC. It yields the protein CASSLRIASQETQYF. The chain has TRBV7-9 and TRBJ2-5; no clear D gene. V lost 2 bases to trimming and J lost 1 base, with 11 bases between them. The CDR3 runs 15 residues. From germline, CDR1 is SEHNR and CDR2 FQNEAQ (reference sequence).

CDR3 protein: CASSPGTLNTEAFF. For the CDR3, the DNA is TGTGCCAGCAGCCCGGGGACTCTGAACACTGAAGCTTTCTTT. This rearrangement joins TRBV5-6 to TRBJ1-1; the D gene is possibly TRBD1 (5 bases). This CDR3 has 14 amino acids. Trimming left V 4 bases short and J 0 bases short, with 10 bases between. Germline values: CDR1 SGHDT, CDR2 YYEEEE.

The table lists this clone with a few counts. V gene TRBV27 combines with J gene TRBJ2-2; tentative D call: TRBD1 (5 bases). V shed 6 bases and J shed 14 bases, with 25 bases lying between them. The CDR3 contains 15 residues. CDR1 and CDR2 from the germline V gene are MNHEY and SMNVEV (reference sequence). The CDR3 sequence: CASRKTGRQIESLFF. Here the CDR3 DNA reads TGTGCCAGCAGGAAGACCGGTAGACAGATAGAGTCTCTGTTTTTT.

This rearrangement joins TRBV7-8 to TRBJ2-4; the match to TRBD2 covers 7 bases. J lost 6 bases, V lost 5 bases, and 10 bases had no gene match. Germline assignment: CDR1 SGHVS and CDR2 FQNEAQ. The CDR3 covers 15 residues. CDR3 bases: TGTGCCAGCAGCCCCATGTCGGGGGGTTCAAACATTCAGTACTTC. Amino acid sequence: CASSPMSGGSNIQYF.

Remarks on this clone: Sequence at one end of the junction differs from germline and may be a read error. The V gene is TRBV9, the J gene TRBJ2-3; TRBD2 is a possible D gene (5 bases). This CDR3 has 14 residues. The germline V gene has CDR1 SGDLS and CDR2 YYNGEE. CDR3 nucleotides: TGTGCCAGCAACGTAGCTAGCTCCACAGATACGCAGTATTTT. Protein: CASNVASSTDTQYF.

The chain has TRBV29-1 and TRBJ2-1; either TRBD1 or TRBD2 may fit D (5 bases each). The CDR3 is 12 amino acids. Germline CDR1 reads SQVTM; CDR2 reads ANQGSEA. V dropped 5 bases and J dropped 4 bases, with 9 bases sitting between them. The DNA of the CDR3 is TGCAGCGTTTTGGGGGAATACAATGAGCAGTTCTTC. Amino acid sequence: CSVLGEYNEQFF.

This clone was seen a few times. The V and J genes are TRBV19 and TRBJ2-2; D uncertain. CDR1 is LNHDA and CDR2 is SQIVND in the germline V gene (reference sequence). V shed 2 bases and J shed 3 bases, with 10 bases lying between them. The CDR3 length is 15 residues. CDR3 sequence (DNA): TGTGCCAGTAGTATACCTGACCATGACACCGGGGAGCTGTTTTTT. This codes for CASSIPDHDTGELFF.

The J gene is TRBJ1-1, the V gene TRBV5-6, with D hard to call. The CDR3 runs 12 residues. With 0 bases removed from V and 7 bases from J, the gap between germline ends came to 7 bases. Germline CDR1 reads SGHDT; CDR2 reads YYEEEE. The DNA for the CDR3 is TGTGCCAGCAGCTTGGGGTCAGGTGAAGCTTTCTTT. Residues: CASSLGSGEAFF.

This clone turned up a few times. This sequence joins TRBV5-1 and TRBJ2-3; D gene ambiguous. The CDR3 is made up of 11 amino acids. The germline CDR1 and CDR2 sequences are SGHRS and YFSETQ. V was pared by 5 bases and J by 2 bases, with 3 bases between. The CDR3 is CASRFTDTQYF. CDR3 in DNA: TGCGCCAGCAGGTTCACAGATACGCAGTATTTT.

The genes are TRBV30 and TRBJ2-1; D remains unclear. V lost 5 bases to trimming and J lost 4 bases, with 9 bases between them. Per germline, CDR1 GTSNPN and CDR2 SVGIG (reference sequence). This CDR3 region has 12 residues. CDR3 DNA sequence: TGTGCCTGGGAAGACGGGTACAATGAGCAGTTCTTC. Protein: CAWEDGYNEQFF.

A remark on this clone: Other DNA sequences within the sample encode an identical CDR3. The chain recombines TRBV29-1 with TRBJ1-1; D not resolved. Germline loops: CDR1 SQVTM, CDR2 ANQGSEA. V dropped 5 bases and J dropped 2 bases, with 6 bases sitting between them. The CDR3 covers 11 residues. The DNA for the CDR3 is TGCAGCGTTCCAGCTAACACTGAAGCTTTCTTT. It yields the protein CSVPANTEAFF.

The CDR3, as DNA: TGTGCCAGCACCGAGTCCGACGGAATGAACACTGAAGCTTTCTTT. Translation gives CASTESDGMNTEAFF. The chain links TRBV2 to TRBJ1-1; D gene ambiguous. Germline V gene data show CDR1 as SNHLY and CDR2 as FYNNEI. V dropped 7 bases and J dropped 0 bases, with 15 bases sitting between them. This CDR3 comprises 15 residues.

This clone was observed a handful of times. V gene TRBV29-1 combines with J gene TRBJ1-1; no reliable D call. V was cut by 6 bases and J by 6 bases, with 14 bases left in between. Germline CDR1 SQVTM, CDR2 ANQGSEA. The CDR3 is 12 residues long. Written as DNA, the CDR3 is TGCAGCGTCCTACACCTAGGGCCTGAAGCTTTCTTT. Protein sequence: CSVLHLGPEAFF.

The J gene is TRBJ2-3, the V gene TRBV15; 7 bases agree with TRBD1. With 0 bases clipped from V and 0 bases from J, the junction kept 6 bases outside the gene matches. Germline values: CDR1 LNHNV, CDR2 YYDKDF (reference sequence). The CDR3 runs to 17 residues. Written as DNA, the CDR3 is TGTGCCACCAGCAGAGATCTTGGCAGGGGGAGCACAGATACGCAGTATTTT. It encodes CATSRDLGRGSTDTQYF.

This clone was observed a handful of times. The V and J genes are TRBV21-1 and TRBJ1-5. TRBV21-1 is termed a pseudogene. The CDR3 loop spans 13 amino acids. The CDR3 nucleotides read TGTGCCAGCAGCAAGGTAGATAATCAGCCCCAGCATTTT. This encodes CASSKVDNQPQHF.

The rearrangement uses TRBV11-1 and TRBJ2-7, with unresolved D. CDR3 length equals 16 residues. Looked up from germline, CDR1 is SGHAT and CDR2 is FQDESV (reference sequence). Trimming cost V 0 bases and J 1 base, with 13 bases left between them. The CDR3 reads CASSLALDEISYEQYF. Here the CDR3 DNA reads TGTGCCAGCAGCTTAGCGTTGGACGAAATTTCCTACGAGCAGTACTTC.

The rearrangement links TRBV29-1 to TRBJ1-2, with 8 bases matching TRBD1. Germline V gene data show CDR1 as SQVTM and CDR2 as ANQGSEA. This CDR3 is 13 amino acids long. J gave up 4 bases and V 7 bases, and 8 bases lay outside the gene matches. The CDR3 coding sequence is TGCAGCGCTGAGACAGGGGAGGGCTATGGCTACACCTTC. Translating it yields CSAETGEGYGYTF.